This TCR beta chain was recorded in a study of T-cell memory formation after mild COVID-19. Looking at the study overall: The study found TCR clusters largely donor specific. Study outcomes and limitations: Clonal second-wave expansions that peaked on day 37 had unconfirmed SARS-CoV-2 specificity. Contracting clones, day 15 to 85, had balanced CD4/CD8, and later expanders favored CD4+. Prior to infection, memory already included some responding clones, suggesting cross-reactive memory joined.

TCRdb fed the 5' RACE reads into MiXCR, producing one record per CDR3 protein. The sample consists of about 190,000 distinct CDR3 sequences, around 17% of them appearing once. The CDR3 length is 15 residues. Germline CDR1 SGHRS, CDR2 YFSETQ. The J segment lost 6 bases and the V segment lost 3 bases, leaving 11 bases of the junction unmatched. As regards this clonotype: The antigen remains undetermined.

Sequencing input: PBMCs or a T cell subset sorted from them (not recorded which). The receptor was isolated from an adult woman who had mild COVID-19 (a few samples of this study predate the infection). Cell type and time point are not known. V usage is TRBV5-1 and J usage is TRBJ2-7; 8 nucleotides align to TRBD2. The CDR3, as DNA: TGCGCCAGCAGCTGGGGGTTGGAGCGGGAGAGCGAGCAGTACTTC. The encoded protein is CASSWGLERESEQYF.